Listed here are 22 T cell receptor beta chains from one sample, sequenced in a study of T cells in localized non-small cell lung cancer. Repertoires were generated with immunoSEQ multiplex PCR, while TCRdb's copy carries only in-frame clones and drops some. The sample has fewer than 75,000 clones, around 85% seen once. The sample here was peripheral blood, taken before any cancer treatment. The receptors were sampled from a female donor over 55 with stage I lung adenocarcinoma.

This clone was counted only a few times. This CDR3 reads CASTGTPTPGQYF. CDR3 sequence (DNA): TGTGCCAGCACAGGGACACCGACCCCGGGGCAGTACTTC. The J gene is TRBJ2-7, the V gene TRBV2, with a weak D call TRBD1 (6 bases). Germline V lookup: CDR1 SNHLY, CDR2 FYNNEI. The germline V and J ends were trimmed by 7 bases and 9 bases, with 19 bases remaining between them. This CDR3 has 13 amino acids.

This clone occurred once. In the same sample, other DNA sequences code for this CDR3. This chain connects TRBV20-1 to TRBJ2-5, with D uncertain. The CDR3 consists of 10 residues. From germline, CDR1 is DFQATT and CDR2 SNEGSKA (reference sequence). The ends were cut back, 3 bases at V and 5 bases at J, with 4 bases in the middle. The CDR3 DNA follows: TGCAGTGCTAGGAGGGAGACCCAGTACTTC. Residues: CSARRETQYF.

This clone has just one count. The chain joins TRBV9 to TRBJ2-7; TRBD1 matches at 10 bases. This CDR3 region has 15 residues. Losses at the gene ends were 0 bases for V and 4 bases for J; bases not matched to a gene: 4. Germline V gene sequence: CDR1 SGDLS, CDR2 YYNGEE. The CDR3 sequence is CASSVGGTGAYEQYF. As DNA, the CDR3 is TGTGCCAGCAGCGTAGGAGGGACAGGGGCGTACGAGCAGTACTTC. Complete variable domain (other parts from reference TRBV9 and TRBJ2-7): DSGVTQTPKHLITATGQRVTLRCSPRSGDLSVYWYQQSLDQGLQFLIQYYNGEERAKGNILERFSAQQFPDLHSELNLSSLELGDSALYFCASSVGGTGAYEQYFGPGTRLTVT.

This chain uses TRBV5-1 with TRBJ2-5; 7 bases line up with TRBD1. The germline gives CDR1 SGHRS, CDR2 YFSETQ. The CDR3 has 14 residues. The V gene end was trimmed by 0 bases and the J gene end by 5 bases; junction bases not matched to a gene: 4. The CDR3 reads CASSLERGQETQYF. The CDR3 region has the DNA TGCGCCAGCAGCTTGGAAAGGGGGCAGGAGACCCAGTACTTC.

The chain combines TRBV18 with TRBJ2-7, with D uncertain. Germline loops: CDR1 KGHSH, CDR2 LQKENI. The germline V and J ends were trimmed by 0 bases and 0 bases, with 12 bases remaining between them. CDR3 length: 16 amino acids. Written as DNA, the CDR3 is TGTGCCAGCTCACCACCATGGCCTAAGAGCTCCTACGAGCAGTACTTC. This translates into CASSPPWPKSSYEQYF. The entire variable domain, with the rest obtained from reference TRBV18 and TRBJ2-7, is as follows: NAGVMQNPRHLVRRRGQEARLRCSPMKGHSHVYWYRQLPEEGLKFMVYLQKENIIDESGMPKERFSAEFPKEGPSILRIQQVVRGDSAAYFCASSPPWPKSSYEQYFGPGTRLTVT.

The rearrangement links TRBV19 to TRBJ1-1; TRBD1 aligns across 7 bases. Germline V gene lookup returns CDR1 LNHDA and CDR2 SQIVND (reference sequence). V dropped 7 bases and J dropped 10; count of bases not matched to a gene: 18. This CDR3 has 15 amino acids. The CDR3 DNA reads TGTGCCAGTACAACACCCACCGGCGGGACAGCTGCAGCTTTCTTT. It specifies CASTTPTGGTAAAFF.

This rearrangement joins TRBV11-3 to TRBJ2-2, with D tentatively TRBD2 (5 bases). Germline-derived CDR1 and CDR2 are SGHNT and YENEEA. This CDR3 is built from 16 residues. The V end lost 1 base, the J end lost 5 bases, and 14 bases lay between the germline ends. The CDR3 is CASSLGRGLGTGELFF. As DNA, the CDR3 is TGTGCCAGCAGCTTAGGCCGGGGATTGGGAACCGGGGAGCTGTTTTTT.

The genes are TRBV4-1 and TRBJ2-5; either TRBD1 or TRBD2 may supply D (5 bases each). The J call may not be correct, given that the DNA end is closer to TRBJ2-7. The germline CDR1 and CDR2 sequences are MGHRA and YSYEKL. This CDR3 has 14 residues. CDR3 DNA: TGCGCCAGCAGCCCGAGGGAGCAGGGCTACGAGCAGTACTTC. Amino acids: CASSPREQGYEQYF.

V usage is TRBV7-8 and J usage is TRBJ1-6; no clear D gene. Trimming shortened V by 0 bases and J by 5 bases, and 11 bases separated the two germline ends. Germline CDR1 is SGHVS and CDR2 is FQNEAQ. This CDR3 is built from 16 residues. CDR3 nucleotide sequence: TGTGCCAGCAGCTTAGCACGGCCAGAAAATAATTCACCCCTCCACTTT. Protein: CASSLARPENNSPLHF.

V gene TRBV11-2 combines with J gene TRBJ2-7, with TRBD2 identical over 9 bases. The CDR3 totals 15 residues. V trimming: 5 bases; J trimming: 1 base; junction bases outside the gene matches: 6. Germline-derived CDR1 and CDR2 are SGHAT and FQNNGV. The CDR3 DNA reads as TGTGCCAGCAGCAAGGGACTAGCTCCTTCCTACGAGCAGTACTTC. This sequence encodes CASSKGLAPSYEQYF.

The genes are TRBV12-5 and TRBJ2-2; 9 nucleotides agree with TRBD1. J lost 2 bases, V lost 6 bases, and 7 bases had no gene match. Germline lookup yields CDR1 LGHNT and CDR2 FRNRAP. This CDR3 has 16 residues. CDR3 region: CASGTGQGINTGELFF. CDR3 DNA: TGTGCTAGTGGCACGGGACAGGGAATAAACACCGGGGAGCTGTTTTTT.

The chain couples TRBV7-8 to TRBJ1-3; 9 bases match TRBD1. In germline, CDR1 is SGHVS, CDR2 FQNEAQ. The CDR3 is 15 residues long. V was clipped by 6 bases and J by 1 base; unmatched bases: 4. CDR3: CASRQGATSGNTIYF. The CDR3 DNA is TGTGCCAGCAGACAGGGGGCCACTTCTGGAAACACCATATATTTT.

This CDR3 is CASSFGLGETQYF. The CDR3 DNA follows: TGCGCCAGCAGCTTTGGGTTGGGAGAGACCCAGTACTTC. The chain uses TRBV5-1 and TRBJ2-5; D not certain. CDR1 and CDR2 from the germline V gene are SGHRS and YFSETQ. The CDR3 covers 13 residues. V was trimmed by 2 bases and J by 4 bases, leaving 9 bases between them.

The chain couples TRBV28 to TRBJ1-1; D unresolved. The germline V gene encodes CDR1 MDHEN and CDR2 SYDVKM. The V end lost 3 bases, the J end lost 5 bases, and 7 bases lay between the germline ends. This CDR3 spans 12 amino acids. The CDR3 nucleotides are TGTGCCAGCAGTTTCGAACGTACTGAAGCTTTCTTT. Amino acids: CASSFERTEAFF.

The rearrangement links TRBV19 to TRBJ2-2; 9 bases are a match to TRBD1. Germline CDR1 LNHDA, CDR2 SQIVND (reference sequence). The V and J ends lost 1 base and 5 bases, in that order; junction bases with no gene match: 8. This CDR3 is 17 amino acids long. The DNA for the CDR3 is TGTGCCAGTAGTATAGGAACGAGACAGGGGGGTACCGGGGAGCTGTTTTTT. Its protein is CASSIGTRQGGTGELFF.

The genes are TRBV19 and TRBJ1-1; possible D gene TRBD1, 6 bases. Looked up from germline, CDR1 is LNHDA and CDR2 is SQIVND (reference sequence). The V end lost 5 bases, the J end lost 4 bases, and 20 bases lay between the germline ends. The CDR3 covers 16 residues. The CDR3 coding sequence is TGTGCCAGTAGTCCCGGCGGGGGGCGGTCCCGCACTGAAGCTTTCTTT. It yields the protein CASSPGGGRSRTEAFF. Full variable domain (rest looked up from reference TRBV19 and TRBJ1-1): DGGITQSPKYLFRKEGQNVTLSCEQNLNHDAMYWYRQDPGQGLRLIYYSQIVNDFQKGDIAEGYSVSREKKESFPLTVTSAQKNPTAFYLCASSPGGGRSRTEAFFGQGTRLTVV.

The chain recombines TRBV6-1 with TRBJ2-3; D possibly corresponds to TRBD1 (5 bases). V lost 6 bases and J 0 bases, leaving 13 bases between the germline ends. This CDR3 is built from 15 residues. The germline gives CDR1 MNHNS, CDR2 SASEGT. The DNA of the CDR3 is TGTGCCAGCAGGAAAGACAGCCGTAGCACAGATACGCAGTATTTT. Translation: CASRKDSRSTDTQYF.

This sequence joins TRBV5-1 and TRBJ2-2; no definite D call. V gave up 4 bases and J gave up 5 bases, with 12 bases separating them. The CDR3 has 14 amino acids. Germline V lookup: CDR1 SGHRS, CDR2 YFSETQ. The CDR3 nucleotides are TGCGCCAGCAGCCCCCTTGGGTCGACCGGGGAGCTGTTTTTT. It is translated as CASSPLGSTGELFF.

This chain connects TRBV4-2 to TRBJ2-7; no clear D gene. The CDR3 length is 12 residues. Per germline, CDR1 LGHNA and CDR2 YNFKEQ. The V end lost 1 base, the J end lost 5 bases, and 6 bases lay between the germline ends. The CDR3 DNA follows: TGTGCCAGCAGCCAAGTAGGAGACGAGCAGTACTTC. Its translation is CASSQVGDEQYF.

The chain links TRBV7-9 to TRBJ1-2; D call uncertain. The V end lost 5 bases, the J end lost 3 bases, and 10 bases lay between the germline ends. The CDR3 covers 13 residues. The germline gives CDR1 SEHNR, CDR2 FQNEAQ (reference sequence). CDR3: CASSLPGDYGYTF. The CDR3 DNA follows: TGTGCCAGCAGCCTTCCCGGGGACTATGGCTACACCTTC.

V usage is TRBV18 and J usage is TRBJ2-1, with TRBD2 as a possible D gene (6 bases). The CDR3 sequence is 11 residues long. Trimming left V 6 bases short and J 10 bases short, with 10 bases between. Germline V gene sequence: CDR1 KGHSH, CDR2 LQKENI. CDR3 region: CASSPGREQFF. The CDR3 bases are TGTGCCAGCTCCCCGGGGAGGGAGCAGTTCTTC.

The chain carries TRBV19 and TRBJ2-5, with D perhaps TRBD1 (5 bases). The CDR3 is 13 residues long. Trimming removed 6 bases at V and 1 base at J, with 9 bases between. Germline V lookup: CDR1 LNHDA, CDR2 SQIVND (reference sequence). CDR3 region: CASRDSSQETQYF. CDR3 DNA sequence: TGTGCCAGTAGAGACAGCAGCCAAGAGACCCAGTACTTC.